The present entry profiles one T cell receptor beta chain with its context. The target antigen is unknown. This entry comes from a study of identical twins. Notes on the study in general: Reduced insertions were recorded for abundant cord blood beta clonotypes, with no such pattern in memory repertoires. Out-of-frame alpha sequences shared by twins were enriched for low generation probability.

Unique molecular identifiers were present on cDNA, and template switching added a universal primer site. TCRdb re-derived calls from the 5' RACE reads in MiXCR, one entry per CDR3 protein. This sample yields around 230,000 distinct CDR3 sequences, of which around 10% are seen a single time; 4.5% to 5.5% belongs to the top ten. The sample consisted of memory (CD45RO+) T cells sorted from blood. The TCR originated in a woman aged 18-29 years in good health.

The CDR3 nucleotides are TGTGCCAGCAGCTTAGATACGGGGGTCGGGCAGTACTTC. It translates to CASSLDTGVGQYF. The chain is built from TRBV7-9 and TRBJ2-7, with a weak D call TRBD2 (6 bases). Trimming took 1 base from V and 9 from J, leaving 13 bases between them. Germline V CDR1 and CDR2: SEHNR, FQNEAQ (reference sequence). The CDR3 totals 13 residues. Full variable domain (outside the CDR3, taken from reference TRBV7-9 and TRBJ2-7): DTGVSQNPRHKITKRGQNVTFRCDPISEHNRLYWYRQTLGQGPEFLTYFQNEAQLEKSRLLSDRFSAERPKGSFSTLEIQRTEQGDSAMYLCASSLDTGVGQYFGPGTRLTVT.